Included here is one TCR beta chain sequence, with context. This clone came up once. Its antigen is still unknown. Base qualities are not recorded, but no much larger clone differs from it by a single base. This record belongs to a study of a mutant IDH1 vaccine in newly diagnosed glioma (dated by TCRdb to about 2021). Concerning the study at large: Of the approximately 35 treated patients, around 62% were male and approximately 38% were female, and a mean age of roughly 40 years was recorded. Longitudinal TCRB deep sequencing was performed for 20 to 30 treated patients wherever samples were available for exploratory analyses. Peripheral blood was collected at six visits: V03 (baseline), V05, V07, V10, V12 and V13. Before enrollment, most patients had been given radiochemotherapy with temozolomide as standard therapy, while the rest had received either radiotherapy alone or temozolomide alone.

Trimming removed 4 bases from V and 1 base from J; the gene matches leave 19 bases unexplained. The CDR3 numbers 19 residues from cysteine through phenylalanine. The retained sequence is limited to the CDR3, 57 bases, with the frame set at the first base. From the germline V gene, CDR1 is SGHRS and CDR2 is YFSETQ. Sample time point, as interpreted from the label and publication: baseline, week 1 (first vaccination visit). In the paper's terms, the treatment or condition label means: pre-vaccination baseline after standard-of-care therapy. Newly diagnosed WHO grade 3 or 4 IDH1-mutant astrocytomas showing loss of nuclear ATRX were present in the donors. The samples were drawn from NOA16, a multicentre, single-arm, open-label phase I trial in Germany that tested a mutant IDH1 peptide vaccine in humans for the first time. Blood drawn at visit V03 was used as the baseline sample for immunogenicity testing. The DNeasy Blood and Tissue Kit was used to extract genomic DNA from EDTA blood for TCRB sequencing.

The library was obtained by the immunoSEQ multiplex PCR assay. The hsTCRB Kit was used according to the manufacturer's protocol to amplify rearranged TCR beta chain sequences. TCRB libraries were sequenced on an Illumina MiSeq. In the authors' own workflow: The kit vendor's proprietary platform handled demultiplexing, trimming and gene mapping. Here the immuneACCESS table is served through TCRdb, limited to in-frame sequences with V and J called. Missing clones are a known gap in these copies; in checked studies unresolved V genes cover under half, and the rest lacks a known reason. V and J calls and clone size follow that table, whereas D and trimming were derived from the DNA. The sample contains 55,000 to 70,000 clones, roughly 78% of them found a single time. Jointly, the top ten make up approximately 8% of the sample. Study-level results and caveats: Selection of PBMC samples for TCRB deep sequencing was based on availability. Vaccine-induced immune responses across multiple MHC alleles were detected in approximately 94% of patients. Changes in the top peripheral T cell clonotypes picked up by TCRB sequencing did not appear to be linked to pseudoprogression. The authors noted that analyses of patient blood samples could not be reproduced because of sample limitations.

This specimen consisted of PBMCs, obtained from a glioma patient treated with radiotherapy, temozolomide or both. The clonotype comes from a man aged 50 to 59 with glioma. Recombination connected TRBV5-1 to TRBJ1-1, and TRBD1 matches 7 of the central bases. The CDR3 protein: CASSPTARTGARGNTEAFF. DNA sequence: TGCGCCAGCAGCCCAACGGCCCGAACAGGGGCAAGGGGGAACACTGAAGCTTTCTTT. Full variable domain (CDR3 extended with the reference TRBV5-1 and TRBJ1-1 proteins): KAGVTQTPRYLIKTRGQQVTLSCSPISGHRSVSWYQQTPGQGLQFLFEYFSETQRNKGNFPGRFSGRQFSNSRSEMNVSTLELGDSALYLCASSPTARTGARGNTEAFFGQGTRLTVV.